The TCR beta chain described here comes from a study of graft-versus-host responses after intestinal transplantation (TCRdb year 2021). In the study overall: The transplants that recipients got were multivisceral, liver-intestinal, or isolated intestinal. Anti-thymocyte globulin induction was given to all recipients, followed by maintenance tacrolimus and steroids for 2 to 3 years. After intestinal transplantation, graft-versus-host and host-versus-graft alloreactive T cell clones were followed in the graft, circulation and bone marrow using bulk TCR-beta CDR3 sequencing. To identify alloreactive clones, pre-transplant mixed lymphocyte reaction products were sequenced and then compared with unstimulated pre-transplant donor and recipient T cells. A cohort of roughly 25 intestinal transplant recipients, including one retransplant, was enrolled, and a few patients lacking pretransplant specimens were excluded. A peak of at least 4% donor T cells among recipient peripheral blood mononuclear cells was the definition used for donor T cell macrochimerism. Rather than going through the commercial service, samples from a few later patients were sequenced in-house on an Illumina MiSeq and processed with MiXCR. On the study overall, not on this receptor specifically: High GvH to HvG T cell clonal ratios were observed in the allografts of patients with donor T cell macrochimerism. The conclusions were limited by the relatively low number and heterogeneity of the intestinal transplant patients. Early after transplant, peak levels of circulating GvH clones were associated with declines in HvG clones. GvH clones were detected in recipient bone marrow, and some appeared earlier in ileal mucosa or blood, consistent with an intestinal mucosal origin.

The method was the immunoSEQ multiplex PCR assay. Adaptive Biotechnologies carried out high-throughput TCR-beta CDR3 sequencing of genomic DNA for most patients. On the authors' methods: TCR sequencing data were retrieved from Adaptive's ImmunoSEQ software for about 17 patients, whereas a few other patients were processed with MiXCR and VDJtools. Because the origin of CDR3 nucleotide sequences shared between donor and recipient could not be assigned, those sequences were removed. At least 2-fold expansion over unstimulated cells and a minimum CFSE-low frequency of 0.002% (template counts) or 0.001% (read counts) were required for clones to be classified as alloreactive. Clones detected in sequenced pre-transplant spleen, lymph node, or MLR CFSE-low populations of the donor or recipient were defined as mappable. Cumulative frequency of alloreactive clones was calculated as a percentage of all sequences weighted by copy number. The table comes from immuneACCESS by way of TCRdb, which keeps in-frame sequences with V and J called. Part of the clones is missing from these tables; in studies checked, under half for an unresolved V gene and the rest for unknown reasons. The DNA gave D and trimming, while V, J and clone size come from that table. Within this sample are around 20,000 clones, with just under 95% of them counted one time only. The top ten clonotypes cover 0.7% to 1% of the sample.

Of note for this clone: This clone's antigen is unknown. Per-base qualities were not stored, and no clone one base away is much larger.

V and J are truncated by 3 bases and 2 bases respectively, leaving an intervening sequence of 11 bases. CDR1 LNHNV and CDR2 YYDKDF are derived from the germline V gene (reference sequence). The CDR3 contains 15 residues, cysteine and phenylalanine counted. Just CDR3 DNA is preserved here, 45 bases in frame from base 1. Blood samples were collected up to 4 times in the first month after transplant and then at least monthly when available. This receptor was taken from a human patient who received an intestinal transplant, so some T cells may come from the graft donor. Rearrangement joined TRBV15 to TRBJ1-5; TRBD1 is a weak D gene call, 5 bases matching. The material was PBMCs, obtained 23 days after intestinal transplant. The sequence in DNA is TGTGCCACCAGCAGGATTCGGGGCGGCAATCAGCCCCAGCATTTT. It codes for CATSRIRGGNQPQHF.